This T cell receptor beta chain is drawn from a study of beta chain features in type 1 diabetes. Overall study context: In all, approximately 110 million sorted cells from all samples were analyzed.

Sorting based on CD45RO/CCR7/CD25/CD127/CD95/CD27 separated CD4+ naive, central memory, regulatory and stem cell-like memory cells. This clone has just a few counts. Its specificity is unknown. Findings and caveats of the study: People with Type 1 diabetes carried modestly yet significantly shorter TCRB CDR3s in all four CD4+ subsets. Compared with healthy donors, patients appeared to share more similar naive, central memory and regulatory TCRB repertoires. cDNA sequencing could over-represent cells with high TCR expression.

Expressed TCRB transcripts were sequenced because the isolated RNA had all been reverse transcribed beforehand. Clones were sequenced by immunoSEQ multiplex PCR, and TCRdb holds only the in-frame ones, with some missing. Found here are about 280,000 clones, 15% of them singletons; the top ten hold more than 0.015%. This CDR3 has 16 residues. Germline CDR1 is WSHSY and CDR2 is SAAADI. Unmatched junction bases numbered 9, after V lost 6 bases and J lost 1 base. This sequence originates from a man younger than 35 with type 1 diabetes. Sequenced: naive CD4+ T cells from blood. This chain uses TRBV10-2 with TRBJ2-7, with TRBD1 matching over 10 bases. The CDR3 sequence is CASRSVRDRGSYEQYF. For the CDR3, the DNA is TGCGCCAGCAGGTCCGTCCGGGACAGGGGTTCCTACGAGCAGTACTTC.